The rows below give T cell receptor beta chains drawn from one sample of a study of CD8 T cells in Susac syndrome. TCRdb re-derived calls from the immunoSEQ multiplex PCR reads in MiXCR, one entry per CDR3 protein. The data show 300,000 to 350,000 distinct CDR3 sequences, under 95% seen once. The sample consisted of CD4+ T cells from PBMCs. The receptors originated from a human donor with multiple sclerosis. CDR3s include the opening cysteine and the closing phenylalanine or tryptophan. A D gene is named only where the DNA matches it firmly. A clone size is listed for some rows: how often the clone was seen (once, few, many), or a class if it is expanded.

J gene: TRBJ2-7; V gene: TRBV29-1; clone size: NA; D gene: TRBD1; CDR3 DNA: TGCAGCGTTGGAACAGGGGGCGACTACGAGCAGTACTTC; CDR3 protein: CSVGTGGDYEQYF
J gene: TRBJ1-1; V gene: TRBV2; clone size: NA; D gene: NA; CDR3 DNA: TGTGCCAGCAGTTTTTTAGGCTCCTCGAACACTGAAGCTTTCTTT; CDR3 protein: CASSFLGSSNTEAFF
J gene: TRBJ2-7; V gene: TRBV19; clone size: NA; D gene: NA; CDR3 DNA: TGTGCCAGTAGTGCCACCGCGCGGGACGGGTCCTACGAGCAGTACTTC; CDR3 protein: CASSATARDGSYEQYF
J gene: TRBJ1-2; V gene: TRBV20-1; clone size: NA; D gene: TRBD1; CDR3 DNA: TGCAGTGCTAGAGATTCGGGACAGGGGAACTATGGCTACACCTTC; CDR3 protein: CSARDSGQGNYGYTF
J gene: TRBJ1-5; V gene: TRBV7-2; clone size: NA; D gene: NA; CDR3 DNA: TGTGCCAGCAACCTCCAGGGAAAAGGCAATCAGCCCCAGCATTTT; CDR3 protein: CASNLQGKGNQPQHF
J gene: TRBJ1-1; V gene: TRBV7-9; clone size: NA; D gene: TRBD1; CDR3 DNA: TGTGCCAGCAGCTTGACAGGGGTACTAAGAGCTTTCTTT; CDR3 protein: CASSLTGVLRAFF
J gene: TRBJ2-5; V gene: TRBV2; clone size: NA; D gene: TRBD2; CDR3 DNA: TGTGCCAGCAGTGAGCGCAAGCGGGGGGGCCTGGAGACCCGGTACTTC; CDR3 protein: CASSERKRGGLETRYF
J gene: TRBJ1-1; V gene: TRBV12-3/TRBV12-4; clone size: NA; D gene: NA; CDR3 DNA: TGTGCCAGCAGCCGGGGTCGGGCAGGAAACACTGAAGCTTTCTTT; CDR3 protein: CASSRGRAGNTEAFF
J gene: TRBJ2-7; V gene: TRBV5-1; clone size: NA; D gene: TRBD2; CDR3 DNA: TGCGCCAGCAGCTATCCGGGACTAGCGAGGAACGAGCAGTACTTC; CDR3 protein: CASSYPGLARNEQYF
J gene: TRBJ1-1; V gene: TRBV9; clone size: once; D gene: NA; CDR3 DNA: TGTGCCAGCAGCGTGACCTCGAACACTGAAGCTTTCTTT; CDR3 protein: CASSVTSNTEAFF
J gene: TRBJ2-3; V gene: TRBV29-1; clone size: few; D gene: NA; CDR3 DNA: TGCAGCGTTGAGGGGTCAACAGATACGCAGTATTTT; CDR3 protein: CSVEGSTDTQYF
J gene: TRBJ1-1; V gene: TRBV12-3/TRBV12-4; clone size: NA; D gene: NA; CDR3 DNA: TGTGCCAGCAACCTGCGGCAGGGGCCCACGGCTGAAGCTTTCTTT; CDR3 protein: CASNLRQGPTAEAFF
J gene: TRBJ1-3; V gene: TRBV19; clone size: few; D gene: NA; CDR3 DNA: TGTGCCAGTAGCCGGGACGGGGACTCTGGAAACACCATATATTTT; CDR3 protein: CASSRDGDSGNTIYF
J gene: TRBJ1-1; V gene: TRBV25-1; clone size: NA; D gene: NA; CDR3 DNA: TGTGCCAGCAGTGAACGGGGCAGGGCACGGGACACTGAAGCTTTCTTT; CDR3 protein: CASSERGRARDTEAFF